This passage covers 19 T cell receptor beta chains from one sample sequenced in a study of blood T cell repertoires in COVID-19. Data came from immunoSEQ multiplex PCR; TCRdb stores just in-frame clones and leaves some out. The repertoire holds more than 200,000 clones, around 88% seen once, with 8.2% in the top ten. The sequencing input was peripheral blood. These receptor sequences come from a woman aged 50 to 60 with acute or convalescent COVID-19.

The J gene is TRBJ1-2, the V gene TRBV7-2; TRBD1 matches at 7 bases. The germline gives CDR1 SGHTA, CDR2 FQGNSA. The CDR3 spans 16 residues. Trimming cost V 2 bases and J 4 bases; bases outside gene matches: 10. CDR3 in amino acids: CASSLKGAGGTYGYTF. The CDR3 DNA follows: TGTGCCAGCAGCTTAAAGGGGGCAGGGGGGACCTATGGCTACACCTTC.

The chain combines TRBV23-1 with TRBJ2-3; unclear D gene. TRBV23-1 is designated an ORF whose function remains uncertain. V was cut by 0 bases and J by 5 bases, with 3 bases left in between. CDR3 length: 12 amino acids. CDR3 DNA sequence: TGCGCCAGCAGTCAATCGCGAGATACGCAGTATTTT. Its translation: CASSQSRDTQYF.

This clone was observed a single time. V is TRBV10-3 and J is TRBJ2-3; 9 nucleotides match TRBD2. Trimming cost V 6 bases and J 5 bases; bases outside gene matches: 6. The CDR3 loop spans 14 amino acids. Per germline, CDR1 ENHRY and CDR2 SYGVKD. CDR3 loop: CAIRGSGSVDTQYF. Here the CDR3 DNA reads TGTGCCATCAGGGGTAGCGGGAGTGTAGATACGCAGTATTTT.

The gene calls are TRBV30 and TRBJ1-3; perhaps TRBD1 as D (5 bases). Germline V gene data show CDR1 as GTSNPN and CDR2 as SVGIG (reference sequence). The germline V and J ends were trimmed by 1 base and 0 bases, with 7 bases remaining between them. The CDR3 has 14 amino acids. The CDR3 DNA is TGTGCCTGGAGTGCTGGGGCCTCTGGAAACACCATATATTTT. Translation: CAWSAGASGNTIYF.

This clone turned up a few times. The chain links TRBV5-8 to TRBJ2-1; D unresolved. The germline V and J ends were trimmed by 1 base and 5 bases, with 13 bases remaining between them. Germline V gene sequence: CDR1 SGHTS, CDR2 YDEGEE. This CDR3 is 15 amino acids long. DNA of the CDR3: TGTGCCAGCAGCTTGTGGGCAGGCCCAGACAATGAGCAGTTCTTC. Protein sequence: CASSLWAGPDNEQFF.

As concerns this clone: Other DNA sequences in this sample translate to the same CDR3. The chain joins TRBV24-1 to TRBJ1-2; D is undetermined. Trimming took 3 bases from V and 0 from J, leaving 10 bases between them. CDR3 length equals 15 residues. Looked up from germline, CDR1 is KGHDR and CDR2 is SFDVKD. In nucleotides, the CDR3 is TGTGCCACCAGTGATCCCAGGTTAGCTAACTATGGCTACACCTTC. Translation gives CATSDPRLANYGYTF.

The chain recombines TRBV30 with TRBJ1-1; 9 bases align to TRBD1. The J segment lost 1 base and the V segment lost 0 bases, leaving 6 bases of the junction unmatched. The CDR3 is made up of 16 amino acids. The germline V gene encodes CDR1 GTSNPN and CDR2 SVGIG (reference sequence). The DNA of the CDR3 is TGTGCCTGGAGTGTACGGGGGACAGGGTGGAACACTGAAGCTTTCTTT. Its protein is CAWSVRGTGWNTEAFF.

This clone has only a few counts. The chain is built from TRBV28 and TRBJ1-1; 10 nucleotides line up with TRBD1. The junction had 7 bases not matched to a gene; V was cut back by 7 bases and J by 5 bases. CDR1 and CDR2 (germline): MDHEN, SYDVKM. This CDR3 is 14 amino acids long. CDR3 loop: CASTRDRGGTEAFF. Written as DNA, the CDR3 is TGTGCCAGCACCCGGGACAGGGGTGGAACTGAAGCTTTCTTT.

J is TRBJ1-1 and V is TRBV6-5; 9 positions agree with TRBD1. Germline trimming cut 2 bases from V and 7 bases from J; bases unmatched to any gene: 2. This CDR3 spans 13 amino acids. Looked up from germline, CDR1 is MNHEY and CDR2 is SVGAGI. CDR3 amino acids: CASSYTDRGEAFF. CDR3 DNA: TGTGCCAGCAGTTACACGGACAGGGGTGAAGCTTTCTTT.

V is TRBV19 and J is TRBJ2-5, with 10 bases identical to TRBD1. This CDR3 has 14 amino acids. With 10 bases clipped from V and 5 bases from J, the junction kept 10 bases outside the gene matches. Germline CDR1 LNHDA, CDR2 SQIVND (reference sequence). The CDR3 DNA sequence: TGTGCCACTCAAACCAGGGGACAGGGGGAGACCCAGTACTTC. Encoded protein: CATQTRGQGETQYF.

This clone was seen a handful of times. The rearrangement joins TRBV4-2 to TRBJ2-3, with TRBD2 identical over 11 bases. CDR1 is LGHNA and CDR2 is YNFKEQ in the germline V gene. There are 18 residues in the CDR3. J was trimmed by 5 bases and V by 0 bases; bases with no gene match: 10. The CDR3 coding sequence is TGTGCCAGCAGCCAAGATCGGGTAGCGGGAGGGCCACGAGATACGCAGTATTTT. This encodes CASSQDRVAGGPRDTQYF.

The gene calls are TRBV6-1 and TRBJ2-7; possible D gene TRBD1, 6 bases. The CDR3 consists of 14 residues. The V end was cut by 3 bases, the J end by 7 bases, with 16 bases between. Germline lookup yields CDR1 MNHNS and CDR2 SASEGT. The CDR3 region has the DNA TGTGCCAGCAGTGATTTCCTAGCCCAGGGGGAGCAGTACTTC. It is translated as CASSDFLAQGEQYF.

The V and J genes are TRBV28 and TRBJ1-2; weak D call: TRBD1 (5 bases). The V end lost 5 bases, the J end lost 8 bases, and 15 bases lay between the germline ends. Germline V CDR1 and CDR2: MDHEN, SYDVKM. This CDR3 has 13 residues. CDR3 in DNA: TGTGCCAGCAGTCTACCGCTTCAGGGAGGCTACACCTTC. As protein: CASSLPLQGGYTF.

The CDR3 DNA reads as TGTGCCAGCAGCCAAGAAGCGCGATCACCCCTCCACTTT. Protein sequence: CASSQEARSPLHF. The chain is built from TRBV14 and TRBJ1-6; D is undetermined. V was pared by 0 bases and J by 10 bases, with 7 bases between. The germline gives CDR1 SGHDN, CDR2 FVKESK. The CDR3 has 13 residues.

V usage is TRBV11-2 and J usage is TRBJ1-3; D is unclear. V lost 6 bases to trimming and J lost 3 bases, with 12 bases between them. CDR1 and CDR2 (germline): SGHAT, FQNNGV. The CDR3 spans 14 residues. In DNA, the CDR3 is TGTGCCAGCAGTCGGGAGGTTCTTGGAAACACCATATATTTT. Its protein product is CASSREVLGNTIYF.

V is TRBV7-9 and J is TRBJ2-7; no definite D call. Trimming pared 5 bases from V and 5 bases from J, leaving 19 bases between. This CDR3 spans 15 amino acids. Germline CDR1 and CDR2: SEHNR and FQNEAQ (reference sequence). CDR3 protein: CASSRDTNPPNEQYF. The CDR3 DNA sequence: TGTGCCAGCAGCCGTGACACCAACCCGCCTAACGAGCAGTACTTC.

The chain uses TRBV6-6 and TRBJ1-4; TRBD1 matches at 7 bases. Trimming took 5 bases from V and 7 from J; bases not matched to a gene: 22. The germline gives CDR1 MNHNY, CDR2 SVGAGI (reference sequence). This CDR3 has 19 amino acids. This chain's CDR3 is CASSLKGILQTGEVEKLFF. The CDR3 DNA follows: TGTGCCAGCAGTCTAAAGGGGATCCTCCAAACAGGGGAGGTTGAAAAACTGTTTTTT.

This clone was seen just once. The CDR3: CATSEWTPEHTDTQYF. In DNA form, the CDR3 reads TGTGCCACCAGTGAATGGACACCCGAACACACAGATACGCAGTATTTT. The chain links TRBV24-1 to TRBJ2-3, with a tentative D call TRBD1 (5 bases). The CDR3 runs 16 residues. The germline CDR1 and CDR2 sequences are KGHDR and SFDVKD. V lost 4 bases to trimming and J lost 2 bases, with 15 bases between them.

There are a few counts of this clone. The rearrangement joins TRBV5-1 to TRBJ2-1; 12 positions match TRBD2. Germline lookup yields CDR1 SGHRS and CDR2 YFSETQ. The CDR3 is 21 amino acids. V lost 1 base and J lost 0; bases outside the gene matches: 14. Written as DNA, the CDR3 is TGCGCCAGCAGCTTGCACTCCGGGACTAGCGGGCTACGGAGCTCCTACAATGAGCAGTTCTTC. It yields the protein CASSLHSGTSGLRSSYNEQFF.